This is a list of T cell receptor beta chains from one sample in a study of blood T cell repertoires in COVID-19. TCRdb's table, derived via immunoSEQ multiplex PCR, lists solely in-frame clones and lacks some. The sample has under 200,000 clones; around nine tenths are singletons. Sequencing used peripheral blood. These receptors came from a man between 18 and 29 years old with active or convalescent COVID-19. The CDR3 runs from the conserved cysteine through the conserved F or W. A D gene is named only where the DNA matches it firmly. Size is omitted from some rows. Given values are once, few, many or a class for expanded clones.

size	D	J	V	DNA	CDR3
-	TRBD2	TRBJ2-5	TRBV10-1	TGCGCCAGCAGTGAGTCACTAGCGGGGCAAGAGACCCAGTACTTC	CASSESLAGQETQYF
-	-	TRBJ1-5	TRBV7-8	TGTGCCAGCAGCGTGGAGGGGGGGCAGCCCCAGCATTTT	CASSVEGGQPQHF
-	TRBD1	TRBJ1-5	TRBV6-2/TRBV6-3	TGTGCCAGCAGTTATATGGGGACAGGGACACAATCAGCCCAGCATTTT	CASSYMGTGTQSAQHF
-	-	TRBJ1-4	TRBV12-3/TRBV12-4	TGTGCCAGCAAAACAGGGAATCTGAAAAAACTGTTTTTT	CASKTGNLKKLFF
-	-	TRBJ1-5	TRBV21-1	TGTGCCAGCAGCAGAAAGACCGGTCGGGGCAATCAGCCCCAGCATTTT	CASSRKTGRGNQPQHF
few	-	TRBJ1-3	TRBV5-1	TGCGCCAGCAGCCCCGGGGGTTTCTCTGGAAACACCATATATTTT	CASSPGGFSGNTIYF
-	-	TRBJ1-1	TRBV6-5	TGTGCCAGCACCCAGGGCACTGAAGCTTTCTTT	CASTQGTEAFF
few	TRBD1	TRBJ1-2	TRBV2	TGTGCCAGCAGTATGGGACAGGGGTACTATGGCTACACCTTC	CASSMGQGYYGYTF
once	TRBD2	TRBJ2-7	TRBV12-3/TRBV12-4	TGTGCCAGCAGGTTCGGAGCGGGACTCGAGCAGTACTTC	CASRFGAGLEQYF
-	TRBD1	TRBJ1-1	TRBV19	TGTGCCAGTAGGACGGACAGGGAAAGCACTGAAGCTTTCTTT	CASRTDRESTEAFF
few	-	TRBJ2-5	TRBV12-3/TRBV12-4	TGTGCCAGCAGTTCTTTTGTGGAGACCCAGTACTTC	CASSSFVETQYF
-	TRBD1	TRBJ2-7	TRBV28	TGTGCCAGCAGTTTAATTCAGGGGGCGTACGAGCAGTACTTC	CASSLIQGAYEQYF
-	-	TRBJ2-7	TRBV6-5	TGTGCCAGCGGTCTCCTAACGTCCTCCTACGAGCAGTACTTC	CASGLLTSSYEQYF
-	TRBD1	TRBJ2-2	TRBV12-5	TGTGCTAGTGGTTTGTTAATCGGCGGGACAGGCACCGGGGAGCTGTTTTTT	CASGLLIGGTGTGELFF
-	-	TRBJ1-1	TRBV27	TGTGCCAGCAGTTTATCGATGGTTACAGCCATGGGCACTGAGGGTTTCTTT	CASSLSMVTAMGTEGFF
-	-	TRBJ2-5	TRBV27	TGTGCCAGCAGTTTATCCCAATACAGTCAAGAGACCCAGTACTTC	CASSLSQYSQETQYF
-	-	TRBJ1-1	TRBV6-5	TGTGCCAGCAGTTCGGGGGGAAATTCGGCCACTGAAGCTTTCTTT	CASSSGGNSATEAFF
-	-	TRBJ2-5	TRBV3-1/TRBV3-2	TGTGCCAGCAGCCCGACAACCTCGGGACACCAGTACTTC	CASSPTTSGHQYF
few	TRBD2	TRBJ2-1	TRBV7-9	TGTGCCAGCAGCTCTCTCGGGACTAGCGGGGGGTACAATGAGCAGTTCTTC	CASSSLGTSGGYNEQFF
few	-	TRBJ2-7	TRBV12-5	TGTGCTAGTGGCTTGACAGCCGACGAGCAGTACTTC	CASGLTADEQYF
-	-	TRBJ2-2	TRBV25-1	TGTGCCAGCAGCCTCACTCCGGGGGTTACCGGGGAGCTGTTTTTT	CASSLTPGVTGELFF
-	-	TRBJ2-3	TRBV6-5	TGTGCCAGCAGTCGGACTACGACAGATACGCAGTATTTT	CASSRTTTDTQYF
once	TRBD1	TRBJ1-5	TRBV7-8	TGTGCCAGCAGCAAGAGGATGGGACAGGGAACCTGGGTGCAGCCCCAGCATTTT	CASSKRMGQGTWVQPQHF
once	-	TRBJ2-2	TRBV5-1	TGCGCCAGCAGCTTGGGATCTAGCTACACCGGGGAGCTGTTTTTT	CASSLGSSYTGELFF
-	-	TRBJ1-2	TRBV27	TGTGCCAGCAGCGAGGGAGGGGGCTATGGCTACACCTTC	CASSEGGGYGYTF
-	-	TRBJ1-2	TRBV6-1	TGTGCCAGCAGTGAAGCTTCCGACTCAAGCGGGGGCTACACCTTC	CASSEASDSSGGYTF
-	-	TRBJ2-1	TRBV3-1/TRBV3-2	TGTGCCAGCAGCATGTCTTCAGGGAACTACAATGAGCAGTTCTTC	CASSMSSGNYNEQFF
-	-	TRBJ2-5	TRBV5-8	TGTGCCAGCAGCTTATATCAGGGGATGGGAGAGACCCAGTACTTC	CASSLYQGMGETQYF
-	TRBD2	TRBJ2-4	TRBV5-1	TGCGCCAGCAGCCCGGCGGGGGGCGCTCGGGCCAAAAACATTCAGTACTTC	CASSPAGGARAKNIQYF
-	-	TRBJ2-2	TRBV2	TGTGCCAGCAGTGAAGCGAATAGTTACGGGGAGCTGTTTTTT	CASSEANSYGELFF